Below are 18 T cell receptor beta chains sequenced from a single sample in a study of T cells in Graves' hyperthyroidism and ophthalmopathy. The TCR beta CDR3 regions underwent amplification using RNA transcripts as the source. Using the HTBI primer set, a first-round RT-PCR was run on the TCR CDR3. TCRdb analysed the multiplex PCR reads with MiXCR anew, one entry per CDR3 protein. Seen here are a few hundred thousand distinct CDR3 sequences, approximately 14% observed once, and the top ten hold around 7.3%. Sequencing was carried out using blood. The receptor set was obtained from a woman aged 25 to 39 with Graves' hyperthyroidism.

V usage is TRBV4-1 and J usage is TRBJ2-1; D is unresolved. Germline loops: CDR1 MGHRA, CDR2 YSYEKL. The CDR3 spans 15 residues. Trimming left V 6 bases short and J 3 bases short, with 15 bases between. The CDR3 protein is CASSQSQVDYNEQFF. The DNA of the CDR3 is TGCGCCAGCAGTCAAAGTCAGGTAGACTACAATGAGCAGTTCTTC.

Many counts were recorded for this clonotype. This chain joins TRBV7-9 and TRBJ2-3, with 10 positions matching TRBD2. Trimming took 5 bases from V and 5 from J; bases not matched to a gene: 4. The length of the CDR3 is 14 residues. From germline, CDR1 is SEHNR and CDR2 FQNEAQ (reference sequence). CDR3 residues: CASSEGTSVDTQYF. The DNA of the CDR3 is TGTGCCAGCAGCGAAGGGACTAGCGTAGATACGCAGTATTTT.

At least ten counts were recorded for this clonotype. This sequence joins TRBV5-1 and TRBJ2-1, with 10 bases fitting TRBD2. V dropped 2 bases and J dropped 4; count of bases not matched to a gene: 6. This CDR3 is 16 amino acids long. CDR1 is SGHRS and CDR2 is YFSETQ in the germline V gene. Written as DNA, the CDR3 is TGCGCCAGCAGCTTTCGTCTAGCGGGGGATTACAATGAGCAGTTCTTC. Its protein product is CASSFRLAGDYNEQFF.

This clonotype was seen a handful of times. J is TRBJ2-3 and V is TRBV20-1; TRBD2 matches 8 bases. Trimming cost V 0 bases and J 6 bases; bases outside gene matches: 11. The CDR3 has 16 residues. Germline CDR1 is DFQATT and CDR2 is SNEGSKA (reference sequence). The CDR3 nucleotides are TGCAGTGCTAGAGACTCGAGCGGGAGAGGAGGGGATACGCAGTATTTT. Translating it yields CSARDSSGRGGDTQYF.

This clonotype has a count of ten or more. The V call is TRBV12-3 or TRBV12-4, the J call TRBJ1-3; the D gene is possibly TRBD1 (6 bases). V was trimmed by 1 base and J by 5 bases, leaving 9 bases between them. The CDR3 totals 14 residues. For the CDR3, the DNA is TGTGCCAGCAGTTTAGGGGACAACCGAAACACCATATATTTT. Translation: CASSLGDNRNTIYF.

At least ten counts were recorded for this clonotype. The CDR3, as DNA: TGTGCCACCGCCCGGGACAGCAGGAACGAGCAGTACTTC. Translation gives CATARDSRNEQYF. The V gene is TRBV6-1, the J gene TRBJ2-7, with 7 nucleotides matching TRBD1. The CDR3 runs to 13 residues. V gave up 10 bases and J gave up 5 bases; unmatched junction bases: 11. Germline CDR1 MNHNS, CDR2 SASEGT.

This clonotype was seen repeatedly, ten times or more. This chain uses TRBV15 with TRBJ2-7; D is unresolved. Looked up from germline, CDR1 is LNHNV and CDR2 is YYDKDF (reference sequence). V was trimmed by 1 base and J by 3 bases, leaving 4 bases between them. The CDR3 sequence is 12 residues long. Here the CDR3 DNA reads TGTGCCACCAGCAGAGTAGGCTACGAGCAGTACTTC. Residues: CATSRVGYEQYF.

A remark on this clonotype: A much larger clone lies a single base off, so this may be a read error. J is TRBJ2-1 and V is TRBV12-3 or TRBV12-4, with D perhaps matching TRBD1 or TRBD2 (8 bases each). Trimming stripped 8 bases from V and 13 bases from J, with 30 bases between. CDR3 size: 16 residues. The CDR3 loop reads CASRKGGTGVAGIQFF. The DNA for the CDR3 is TGTGCCAGCCGAAAAGGCGGGACAGGAGTAGCGGGAATCCAGTTCTTC.

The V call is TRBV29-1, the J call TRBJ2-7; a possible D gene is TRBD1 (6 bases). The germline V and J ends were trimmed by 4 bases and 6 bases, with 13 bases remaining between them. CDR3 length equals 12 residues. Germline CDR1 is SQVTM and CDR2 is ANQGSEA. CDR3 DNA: TGCAGCGTTGTAACAGGGCTTAGCGAGCAGTACTTC. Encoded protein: CSVVTGLSEQYF.

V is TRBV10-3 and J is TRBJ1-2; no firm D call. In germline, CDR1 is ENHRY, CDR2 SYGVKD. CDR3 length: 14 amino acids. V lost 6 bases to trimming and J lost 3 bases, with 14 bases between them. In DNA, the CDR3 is TGTGCCATCAGGGATCAGATAAAGGACTATGGCTACACCTTC. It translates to CAIRDQIKDYGYTF.

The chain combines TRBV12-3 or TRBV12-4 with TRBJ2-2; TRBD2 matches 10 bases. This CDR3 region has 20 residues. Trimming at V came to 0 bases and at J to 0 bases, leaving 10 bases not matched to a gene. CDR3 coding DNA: TGTGCCAGCAGTTTAGCAATCTCTAGCGGGAGTTTGGCGAACACCGGGGAGCTGTTTTTT. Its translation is CASSLAISSGSLANTGELFF.

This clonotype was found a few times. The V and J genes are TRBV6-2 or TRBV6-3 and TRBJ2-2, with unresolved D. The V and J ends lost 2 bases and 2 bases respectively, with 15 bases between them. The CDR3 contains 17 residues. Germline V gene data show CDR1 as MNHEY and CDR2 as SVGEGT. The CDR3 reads CASSYPDRVINTGELFF. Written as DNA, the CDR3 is TGTGCCAGCAGTTACCCGGACCGAGTCATTAACACCGGGGAGCTGTTTTTT.

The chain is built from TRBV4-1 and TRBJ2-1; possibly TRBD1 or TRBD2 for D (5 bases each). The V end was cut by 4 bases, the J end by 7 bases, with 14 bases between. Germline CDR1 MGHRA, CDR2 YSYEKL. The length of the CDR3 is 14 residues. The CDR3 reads CASSLGTTQNEQFF. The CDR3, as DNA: TGCGCCAGCAGCCTTGGGACCACCCAGAATGAGCAGTTCTTC.

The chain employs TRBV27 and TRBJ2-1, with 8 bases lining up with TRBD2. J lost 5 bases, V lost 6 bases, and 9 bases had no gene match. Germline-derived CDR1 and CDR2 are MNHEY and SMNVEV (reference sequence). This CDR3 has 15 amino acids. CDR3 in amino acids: CASSSGTRGDNEQFF. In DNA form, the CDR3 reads TGTGCCAGCAGCTCGGGGACTAGGGGGGACAATGAGCAGTTCTTC.

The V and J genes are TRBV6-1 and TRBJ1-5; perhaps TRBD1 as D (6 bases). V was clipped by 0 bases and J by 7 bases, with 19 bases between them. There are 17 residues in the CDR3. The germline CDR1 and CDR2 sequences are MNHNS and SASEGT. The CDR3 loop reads CASSEAQDSCVSQPQHF. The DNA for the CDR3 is TGTGCCAGCAGTGAAGCTCAGGACAGTTGCGTTAGCCAGCCCCAGCATTTT.

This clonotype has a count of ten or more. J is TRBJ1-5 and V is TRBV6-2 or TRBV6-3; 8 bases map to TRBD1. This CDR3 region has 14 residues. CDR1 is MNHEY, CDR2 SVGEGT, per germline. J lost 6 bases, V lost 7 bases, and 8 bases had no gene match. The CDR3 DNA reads TGTGCCAGCACCGAGCAGGGGGCGCGTCAGCCCCAGCATTTT. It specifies CASTEQGARQPQHF.

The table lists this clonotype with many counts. The CDR3 loop reads CSVAGPPQETQYF. CDR3 nucleotides: TGCAGCGTTGCGGGACCCCCCCAAGAGACCCAGTACTTC. The chain combines TRBV29-1 with TRBJ2-5; D is tentatively TRBD1 or TRBD2 (5 bases each). V dropped 4 bases and J dropped 1 base, with 10 bases sitting between them. CDR3 length: 13 amino acids. Germline assignment: CDR1 SQVTM and CDR2 ANQGSEA.

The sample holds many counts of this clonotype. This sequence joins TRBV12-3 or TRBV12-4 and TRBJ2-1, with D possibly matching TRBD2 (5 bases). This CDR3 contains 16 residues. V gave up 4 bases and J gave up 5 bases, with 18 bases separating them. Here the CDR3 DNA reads TGTGCCAGCAGTTCGGGGAAGACAAGGACCAACAATGAGCAGTTCTTC. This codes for CASSSGKTRTNNEQFF.